Given below is one TCR beta chain in context. Its matching antigen is unknown. The source of the sample is a study of shared clonotypes between healthy human individuals. The CDR3 loop spans 15 amino acids. Germline assignment: CDR1 SGHRS and CDR2 YFSETQ. With 4 bases clipped from V and 4 bases from J, the junction kept 11 bases outside the gene matches. Authors' methods: Filtering was not the same, since immunoSEQ gave junction-only sequences without quality scores. Method: immunoSEQ multiplex PCR; TCRdb's copy keeps in-frame clones and lacks some. V and J calls and clone size follow that table, whereas D and trimming were derived from the DNA. The table lists about 2 million clones, 95% of them singletons. Whole-study findings and limits: Across subsets, estimated richness was generally greater for naive than for memory populations.

The rearrangement uses TRBV5-1 and TRBJ2-7; 7 nucleotides line up with TRBD1. Sequencing used naive CD4+ T cells sorted from blood. The subset was: CD45RA+ positively selected. The TCR originated in a man in his late teens or twenties in good health. In nucleotides, the CDR3 is TGCGCCAGCAGCGTGGTACAGGGGATTGGGTACGAGCAGTACTTC. As protein: CASSVVQGIGYEQYF.